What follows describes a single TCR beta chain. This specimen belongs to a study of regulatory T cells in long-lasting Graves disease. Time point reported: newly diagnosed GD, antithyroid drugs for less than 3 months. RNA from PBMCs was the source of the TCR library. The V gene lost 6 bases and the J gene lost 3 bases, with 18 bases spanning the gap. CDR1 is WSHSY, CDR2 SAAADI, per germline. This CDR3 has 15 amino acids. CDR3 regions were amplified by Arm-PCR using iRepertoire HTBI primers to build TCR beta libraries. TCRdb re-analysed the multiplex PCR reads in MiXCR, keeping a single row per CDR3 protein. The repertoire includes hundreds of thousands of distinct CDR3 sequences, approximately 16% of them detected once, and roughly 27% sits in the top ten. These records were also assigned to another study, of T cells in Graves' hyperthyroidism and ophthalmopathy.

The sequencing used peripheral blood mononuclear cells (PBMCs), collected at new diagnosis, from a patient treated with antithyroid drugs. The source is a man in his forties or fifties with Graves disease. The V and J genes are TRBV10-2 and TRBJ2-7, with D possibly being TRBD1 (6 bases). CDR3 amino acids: CASRNTGTRNYEQYF. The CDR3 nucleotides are TGCGCCAGCAGAAATACCGGGACACGGAACTACGAGCAGTACTTC.